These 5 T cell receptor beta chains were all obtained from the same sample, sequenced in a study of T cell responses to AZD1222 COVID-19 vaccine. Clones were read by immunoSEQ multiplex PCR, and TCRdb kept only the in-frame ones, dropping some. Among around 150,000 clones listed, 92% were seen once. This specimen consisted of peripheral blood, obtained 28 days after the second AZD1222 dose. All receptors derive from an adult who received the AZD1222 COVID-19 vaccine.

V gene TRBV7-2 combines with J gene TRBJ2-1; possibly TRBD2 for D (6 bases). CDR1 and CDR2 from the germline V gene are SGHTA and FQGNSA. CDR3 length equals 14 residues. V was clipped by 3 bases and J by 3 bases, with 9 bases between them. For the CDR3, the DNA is TGTGCCAGCAGCTTTCCCGGGGGCTACAATGAGCAGTTCTTC. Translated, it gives CASSFPGGYNEQFF. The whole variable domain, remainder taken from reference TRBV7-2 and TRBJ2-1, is GAGVSQSPSNKVTEKGKDVELRCDPISGHTALYWYRQSLGQGLEFLIYFQGNSAPDKSGLPSDRFSAERTGGSVSTLTIQRTQQEDSAVYLCASSFPGGYNEQFFGPGTRLTVL.

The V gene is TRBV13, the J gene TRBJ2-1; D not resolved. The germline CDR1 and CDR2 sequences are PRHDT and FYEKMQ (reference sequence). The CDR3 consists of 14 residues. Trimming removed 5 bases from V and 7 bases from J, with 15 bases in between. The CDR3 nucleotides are TGTGCCAGCAGCGTGGTTGGTTTCGCTAATGAGCAGTTCTTC. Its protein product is CASSVVGFANEQFF.

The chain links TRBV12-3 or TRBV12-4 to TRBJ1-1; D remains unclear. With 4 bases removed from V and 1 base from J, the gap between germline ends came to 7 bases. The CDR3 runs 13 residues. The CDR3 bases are TGTGCCAGCAGTTACATATCGAACACTGAAGCTTTCTTT. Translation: CASSYISNTEAFF.

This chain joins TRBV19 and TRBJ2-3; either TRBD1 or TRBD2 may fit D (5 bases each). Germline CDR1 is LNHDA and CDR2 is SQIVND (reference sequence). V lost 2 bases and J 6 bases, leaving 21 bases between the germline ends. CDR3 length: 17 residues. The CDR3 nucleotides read TGTGCCAGTAGTATAACTGGTGGGGGAAAAGGGTGGGATACGCAGTATTTT. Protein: CASSITGGGKGWDTQYF. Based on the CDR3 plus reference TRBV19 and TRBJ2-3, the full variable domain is DGGITQSPKYLFRKEGQNVTLSCEQNLNHDAMYWYRQDPGQGLRLIYYSQIVNDFQKGDIAEGYSVSREKKESFPLTVTSAQKNPTAFYLCASSITGGGKGWDTQYFGPGTRLTVL.

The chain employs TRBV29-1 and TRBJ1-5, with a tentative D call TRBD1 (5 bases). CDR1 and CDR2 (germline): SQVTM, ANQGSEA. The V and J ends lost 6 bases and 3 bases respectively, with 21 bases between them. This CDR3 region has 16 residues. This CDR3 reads CSVSGGVGADNQPQHF. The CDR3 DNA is TGCAGCGTCTCTGGCGGAGTAGGGGCCGACAATCAGCCCCAGCATTTT.